Shown below are 24 T cell receptor beta chains from a single sample sequenced in a study of cytomegalovirus exposure and HLA in healthy donors. PCR involved 60 Vbeta and 13 Jbeta primers. Clones were read by immunoSEQ multiplex PCR, and TCRdb kept only the in-frame ones, dropping some. The sample shows around 210,000 clones, about 85% of them seen only once. Sequenced sample: PBMCs. These receptors all stem from a girl aged 2-10 years in good health and CMV-seronegative.

This clone came up once. The chain uses TRBV18 and TRBJ2-4; no firm D call. Germline CDR1 reads KGHSH; CDR2 reads LQKENI. The V end lost 6 bases, the J end lost 1 base, and 10 bases lay between the germline ends. The CDR3 consists of 14 residues. CDR3 nucleotides: TGTGCCAGCTCCCCCGAGATGGCCAAAAACATTCAGTACTTC. Protein: CASSPEMAKNIQYF.

The J gene is TRBJ2-5, the V gene TRBV11-2; 13 positions agree with TRBD2. In germline, CDR1 is SGHAT, CDR2 FQNNGV. V trimming: 5 bases; J trimming: 6 bases; junction bases outside the gene matches: 12. The CDR3 spans 17 residues. The CDR3 reads CASSQRKRTSGGQTQYF. CDR3 sequence (DNA): TGTGCCAGCAGCCAACGAAAGAGGACTAGCGGGGGCCAGACCCAGTACTTC.

The rearrangement links TRBV15 to TRBJ2-3; the match to TRBD2 covers 13 bases. The V gene's germline CDR1 is LNHNV and CDR2 YYDKDF (reference sequence). CDR3 length equals 16 residues. V lost 5 bases, J lost 4 bases, and 6 bases stayed unmatched. CDR3 sequence: CATSPGLAGSADTQYF. CDR3 DNA: TGTGCCACCAGCCCGGGACTAGCGGGGTCCGCAGATACGCAGTATTTT. The variable domain in full, with the rest retrieved from reference TRBV15 and TRBJ2-3, is DAMVIQNPRYQVTQFGKPVTLSCSQTLNHNVMYWYQQKSSQAPKLLFHYYDKDFNNEADTPDNFQSRRPNTSFCFLDIRSPGLGDTAMYLCATSPGLAGSADTQYFGPGTRLTVL.

This clone occurred once. V and J are TRBV6-5 and TRBJ2-2, with 8 bases identical to TRBD2. CDR3 size: 15 residues. Trimming took 7 bases from V and 5 from J; bases not matched to a gene: 9. Germline V gives CDR1 MNHEY, CDR2 SVGAGI. For the CDR3, the DNA is TGTGCCAGCACCGGGACTAGAGGAGGGACCGGGGAGCTGTTTTTT. This translates into CASTGTRGGTGELFF.

The V call is TRBV19, the J call TRBJ2-1; 8 nucleotides line up with TRBD2. CDR1 is LNHDA and CDR2 is SQIVND in the germline V gene (reference sequence). The trim removed 9 bases at V and 5 bases at J, leaving 18 bases unmatched. This CDR3 is 17 amino acids long. The DNA for the CDR3 is TGTGCCAGCCTGGGACTAGTTAAGGTCGCTCACCACAATGAGCAGTTCTTC. It codes for CASLGLVKVAHHNEQFF.

V and J are TRBV4-1 and TRBJ2-5; TRBD1 matches 7 bases. The J call is uncertain, as TRBJ2-7 better fits the DNA end. The length of the CDR3 is 15 residues. In germline, CDR1 is MGHRA, CDR2 YSYEKL. The CDR3 DNA reads TGCGCCAGCAGCCAGGATGGGGACAGCTCCTACGAGCAGTACTTC. Its translation is CASSQDGDSSYEQYF.

This chain uses TRBV30 with TRBJ2-6, with D perhaps matching TRBD2 (6 bases). This CDR3 is 15 amino acids long. Germline-derived CDR1 and CDR2 are GTSNPN and SVGIG (reference sequence). V lost 8 bases to trimming and J lost 0 bases, with 14 bases between them. CDR3 in amino acids: CAQEGPRSGANVLTF. The CDR3, as DNA: TGTGCCCAGGAGGGACCGCGCTCTGGGGCCAACGTCCTGACTTTC.

This sequence joins TRBV6-6 and TRBJ2-1, with a possible D match to TRBD1 (6 bases). CDR1 and CDR2 (germline): MNHNY, SVGAGI (reference sequence). V was pared by 3 bases and J by 4 bases, with 13 bases between. The CDR3 has 15 amino acids. CDR3 residues: CASSYGQGFYNEQFF. The CDR3 DNA reads TGTGCCAGCAGTTATGGCCAGGGGTTTTACAATGAGCAGTTCTTC.

The gene calls are TRBV5-4 and TRBJ1-2; 9 nucleotides align to TRBD1. CDR1 SGHNT and CDR2 YYREEE come from the germline V gene (reference sequence). The CDR3 is 14 residues long. Losses at the gene ends were 6 bases for V and 7 bases for J; bases not matched to a gene: 10. CDR3 nucleotides: TGTGCCAGCACTGTGGGACAGGGTAGTGCTGGCTACACCTTC. Translated, it gives CASTVGQGSAGYTF.

The rearrangement links TRBV6-5 to TRBJ2-7; 12 nucleotides match TRBD1. Germline trimming cut 6 bases from V and 10 bases from J; bases unmatched to any gene: 10. The germline V gene encodes CDR1 MNHEY and CDR2 SVGAGI. The length of the CDR3 is 14 residues. CDR3 in DNA: TGTGCCAGCAGCTCGGGACAGGGGGCGTTCCAACAGTACTTC. Translated, it gives CASSSGQGAFQQYF.

V usage is TRBV10-3 and J usage is TRBJ2-1; no firm D call. The length of the CDR3 is 13 residues. Per the germline V gene, CDR1 is ENHRY and CDR2 is SYGVKD. Trimming shortened V by 0 bases and J by 5 bases, and 5 bases separated the two germline ends. The CDR3 is CAISESPDNEQFF. As DNA, the CDR3 is TGTGCCATCAGTGAGTCTCCGGACAATGAGCAGTTCTTC.

The chain uses TRBV20-1 and TRBJ2-1; possible D gene TRBD2, 5 bases. Trimming stripped 3 bases from V and 8 bases from J, with 8 bases between. CDR1 is DFQATT and CDR2 is SNEGSKA in the germline V gene (reference sequence). The CDR3 totals 11 residues. The CDR3, as DNA: TGCAGTGCTAGTCGAGGGTATGAGCAGTTCTTC. Protein sequence: CSASRGYEQFF.

V is TRBV5-1 and J is TRBJ2-3; 9 positions match TRBD1. From germline, CDR1 is SGHRS and CDR2 YFSETQ. With 0 bases clipped from V and 2 bases from J, the junction kept 7 bases outside the gene matches. This CDR3 region has 17 residues. The CDR3: CASSLAGDRVYTDTQYF. The CDR3 nucleotides read TGCGCCAGCAGCTTGGCTGGGGACAGGGTGTACACAGATACGCAGTATTTT.

This clone was counted between two and nine times. The chain uses TRBV13 and TRBJ2-7; 8 bases agree with TRBD2. The CDR3 contains 13 residues. The germline gives CDR1 PRHDT, CDR2 FYEKMQ (reference sequence). V shed 5 bases and J 6 bases; nucleotides not matched to a gene: 6. DNA of the CDR3: TGTGCCAGCAGCCCGGGACTAGTATCCGAGCAGTACTTC. This translates into CASSPGLVSEQYF.

The V and J genes are TRBV27 and TRBJ1-2; D uncertain. The CDR3 is made up of 15 amino acids. Germline V gives CDR1 MNHEY, CDR2 SMNVEV (reference sequence). V dropped 2 bases and J dropped 4 bases, with 14 bases sitting between them. CDR3 sequence reads: CASSLREGRIYGYTF. DNA for the CDR3: TGTGCCAGCAGTTTAAGGGAGGGCAGGATCTATGGCTACACCTTC.

CDR3 in amino acids: CASSSGIYYEQYF. The CDR3 DNA reads as TGTGCCAGCAGTTCAGGGATCTACTACGAGCAGTACTTC. The V call is TRBV6-5, the J call TRBJ2-7; the D gene is possibly TRBD1 (5 bases). The CDR3 sequence is 13 residues long. Per the germline V gene, CDR1 is MNHEY and CDR2 is SVGAGI. Trimming pared 4 bases from V and 3 bases from J, leaving 10 bases between.

The CDR3 nucleotides read TGTGCCAGCTCATCAACCACCGGGACAGGGGTTGATCAGCCCCAGCATTTT. The encoded protein is CASSSTTGTGVDQPQHF. The chain recombines TRBV18 with TRBJ1-5; 10 bases match TRBD1. The junction had 12 bases not matched to a gene; V was cut back by 5 bases and J by 5 bases. The CDR3 has 17 residues. Per the germline V gene, CDR1 is KGHSH and CDR2 is LQKENI. The full variable domain, with the rest looked up from reference TRBV18 and TRBJ1-5, is NAGVMQNPRHLVRRRGQEARLRCSPMKGHSHVYWYRQLPEEGLKFMVYLQKENIIDESGMPKERFSAEFPKEGPSILRIQQVVRGDSAAYFCASSSTTGTGVDQPQHFGDGTRLSIL.

This clone is a singleton in its sample. The rearrangement links TRBV7-8 to TRBJ1-5; 9 bases agree with TRBD1. V trimming: 5 bases; J trimming: 4 bases; junction bases outside the gene matches: 12. Germline CDR1 SGHVS, CDR2 FQNEAQ. The CDR3 covers 17 residues. CDR3 coding DNA: TGTGCCAGCAGCCACCGAGGGACAGGGCGCGATAATCAGCCCCAGCATTTT. Translating gives CASSHRGTGRDNQPQHF. The variable domain in full, completed from reference TRBV7-8 and TRBJ1-5, reads GAGVSQSPRYKVAKRGQDVALRCDPISGHVSLFWYQQALGQGPEFLTYFQNEAQLDKSGLPSDRFFAERPEGSVSTLKIQRTQQEDSAVYLCASSHRGTGRDNQPQHFGDGTRLSIL.

This clone was found a few times. The chain has TRBV7-2 and TRBJ1-3; 9 positions match TRBD1. CDR3 length: 15 amino acids. Per germline, CDR1 SGHTA and CDR2 FQGNSA. Trimming cost V 4 bases and J 4 bases; bases outside gene matches: 5. CDR3 amino acids: CASSWTGARGNTIYF. CDR3 bases: TGTGCCAGCAGCTGGACAGGGGCGAGAGGAAACACCATATATTTT. Filled out from reference TRBV7-2 and TRBJ1-3, the complete variable domain reads GAGVSQSPSNKVTEKGKDVELRCDPISGHTALYWYRQSLGQGLEFLIYFQGNSAPDKSGLPSDRFSAERTGGSVSTLTIQRTQQEDSAVYLCASSWTGARGNTIYFGEGSWLTVV.

The rearrangement links TRBV2 to TRBJ1-6; a weak D match, TRBD1 (5 bases). V lost 9 bases and J 7 bases, leaving 13 bases between the germline ends. This CDR3 comprises 13 residues. Germline V gene sequence: CDR1 SNHLY, CDR2 FYNNEI. The chain's CDR3 is CARRGQGNSPLHF. The CDR3 region has the DNA TGTGCCAGAAGGGGCCAGGGAAATTCACCCCTCCACTTT.

The chain links TRBV5-6 to TRBJ2-1; 7 bases map to TRBD1. There are 13 residues in the CDR3. The germline CDR1 and CDR2 sequences are SGHDT and YYEEEE. The ends lost 0 bases at V and 12 bases at J; junction bases unmatched: 6. CDR3 protein: CASSLGDPGGQFF. CDR3 coding DNA: TGTGCCAGCAGCTTGGGTGACCCAGGGGGGCAGTTCTTC. The complete variable domain, with remaining parts taken from reference TRBV5-6 and TRBJ2-1, reads DAGVTQSPTHLIKTRGQQVTLRCSPKSGHDTVSWYQQALGQGPQFIFQYYEEEERQRGNFPDRFSGHQFPNYSSELNVNALLLGDSALYLCASSLGDPGGQFFGPGTRLTVL.

The rearrangement uses TRBV15 and TRBJ2-5; D is uncertain. Per the germline V gene, CDR1 is LNHNV and CDR2 is YYDKDF (reference sequence). Trimming cost V 1 base and J 1 base, with 13 bases left between them. CDR3 length: 16 residues. This chain's CDR3 is CATSRGQILSQETQYF. CDR3 DNA: TGTGCCACCAGCAGAGGGCAGATACTATCCCAAGAGACCCAGTACTTC. Drawing the rest from reference TRBV15 and TRBJ2-5, the complete variable domain is DAMVIQNPRYQVTQFGKPVTLSCSQTLNHNVMYWYQQKSSQAPKLLFHYYDKDFNNEADTPDNFQSRRPNTSFCFLDIRSPGLGDTAMYLCATSRGQILSQETQYFGPGTRLLVL.

V and J are TRBV7-9 and TRBJ2-7; 10 bases are shared with TRBD1. CDR1 is SEHNR, CDR2 FQNEAQ, per germline (reference sequence). The CDR3 is 15 residues long. Trimming at V came to 5 bases and at J to 5 bases, leaving 9 bases not matched to a gene. CDR3 sequence (DNA): TGTGCCAGCAGCATTAGCCGGGACAGGGGCCACGAGCAGTACTTC. The encoded protein is CASSISRDRGHEQYF.

This chain uses TRBV29-1 with TRBJ1-2; a possible D gene is TRBD1 (5 bases). The V gene lost 3 bases and the J gene lost 5 bases, with 10 bases spanning the gap. The CDR3 runs 12 residues. Germline assignment: CDR1 SQVTM and CDR2 ANQGSEA. CDR3 nucleotide sequence: TGCAGCGTTGAGAACGGGGGTTATGGCTACACCTTC. Translated: CSVENGGYGYTF.